This is a list of T cell receptor beta chains from one sample in a study of CD8+ T cells in alopecia areata. Here immunoSEQ multiplex PCR was the method, and the copy in TCRdb shows in-frame clones only, minus some. The table records hundreds of thousands of clones, roughly 63% of them present only once. The material was CD4+ T cells sorted from blood, obtained at week 52, from a patient treated with tofacitinib. These receptors all stem from a human donor with alopecia areata. Both conserved end residues are part of each CDR3. The D gene is left open where the match is weak. Not every row has a clone size; where given, it reads once, few, many or a size class.

J gene,D gene,V gene,clone size,CDR3 protein,CDR3 DNA
TRBJ1-6,NA,TRBV30,NA,CAWSVGTLYNSPLHF,TGTGCCTGGAGTGTCGGGACACTCTATAATTCACCCCTCCACTTT
TRBJ2-7,NA,TRBV7-2,NA,CASSFSPNTYEQYF,TGTGCCAGCAGCTTCTCCCCAAATACCTACGAGCAGTACTTC
TRBJ2-3,TRBD1,TRBV6-6,NA,CASTERDRADTQYF,TGTGCCAGCACCGAACGGGACAGGGCTGATACGCAGTATTTT
TRBJ2-4,NA,TRBV4-2,NA,CASSQRGRQIAKNIQYF,TGTGCCAGCAGCCAAAGGGGCAGGCAGATAGCCAAAAACATTCAGTACTTC
TRBJ1-2,TRBD1,TRBV27,NA,CASRKTGNYGYTF,TGTGCCAGCAGGAAGACAGGGAACTATGGCTACACCTTC
TRBJ2-7,NA,TRBV2,few,CASSEAPPGARSYEQYF,TGTGCCAGCAGTGAAGCACCTCCTGGGGCCCGCTCCTACGAGCAGTACTTC
TRBJ1-2,TRBD1,TRBV29-1,NA,CSAPDRGLLGYTF,TGCAGCGCTCCAGACAGGGGGCTGCTTGGCTACACCTTC
TRBJ2-4,TRBD1,TRBV25-1,NA,CASSESGGPKNIQYF,TGTGCCAGCAGTGAATCAGGGGGACCCAAAAACATTCAGTACTTC
TRBJ1-5,TRBD1,TRBV30,NA,CAWSPGDRGFQAQHF,TGTGCCTGGAGTCCTGGGGACAGGGGTTTTCAAGCCCAGCATTTT
TRBJ1-2,NA,TRBV30,few,CAWSSPSPPTF,TGTGCCTGGAGTTCCCCCTCGCCCCCCACCTTC
TRBJ1-2,TRBD1,TRBV30,NA,CAWSVRTGELYGYTF,TGTGCCTGGAGTGTAAGGACAGGGGAGCTTTATGGCTACACCTTC
TRBJ2-7,TRBD1,TRBV2,NA,CASRDRAYEQYF,TGTGCCAGCAGAGACAGGGCCTACGAGCAGTACTTC